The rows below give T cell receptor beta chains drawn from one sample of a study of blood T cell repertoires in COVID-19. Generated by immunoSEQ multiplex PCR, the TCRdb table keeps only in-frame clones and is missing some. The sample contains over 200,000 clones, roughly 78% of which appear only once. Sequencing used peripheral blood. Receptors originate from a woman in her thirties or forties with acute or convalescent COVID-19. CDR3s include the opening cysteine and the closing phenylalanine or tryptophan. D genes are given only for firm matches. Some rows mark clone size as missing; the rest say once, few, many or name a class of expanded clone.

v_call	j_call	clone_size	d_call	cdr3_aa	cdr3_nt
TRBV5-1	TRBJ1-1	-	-	CASSKGGARTEAFF	TGCGCCAGCAGCAAGGGGGGGGCGAGAACTGAAGCTTTCTTT
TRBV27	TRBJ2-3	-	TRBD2	CASRRLAGSTDTQYF	TGTGCCAGCCGGAGACTAGCGGGGAGCACAGATACGCAGTATTTT
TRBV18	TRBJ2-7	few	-	CASSQGRYEQYF	TGTGCCAGCTCACAGGGGAGGTACGAGCAGTACTTC
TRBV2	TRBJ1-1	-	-	CASRASGVAEAFF	TGTGCCAGCAGAGCCTCCGGGGTCGCTGAAGCTTTCTTT
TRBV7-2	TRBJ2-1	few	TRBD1	CASSLAPFGQDYEQFF	TGTGCCAGCAGCTTAGCTCCCTTTGGACAGGACTATGAGCAGTTCTTC
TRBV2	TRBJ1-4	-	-	CASSDGGTNEKLFF	TGTGCCAGCAGTGACGGGGGAACTAATGAAAAACTGTTTTTT
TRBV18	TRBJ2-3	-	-	CASSPASNYDDTQYF	TGTGCCAGCTCACCGGCCTCGAACTACGATGATACGCAGTATTTT
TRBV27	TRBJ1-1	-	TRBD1	CASSRETGVVTEAFF	TGTGCCAGCAGTCGAGAAACAGGGGTGGTTACTGAAGCTTTCTTT
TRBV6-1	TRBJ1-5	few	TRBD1	CASSGGRGHGQSAQHF	TGTGCCAGCAGTGGGGGCAGGGGGCATGGACAATCAGCCCAGCATTTT
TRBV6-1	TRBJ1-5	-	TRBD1	CASSEGRTGSNQPQHF	TGTGCCAGCAGTGAAGGACGGACAGGGAGCAATCAGCCCCAGCATTTT
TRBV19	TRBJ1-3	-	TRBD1	CASSTIGQGRGNTIYF	TGTGCCAGTAGTACAATCGGACAGGGGAGAGGAAACACCATATATTTT
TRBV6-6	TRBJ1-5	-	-	CASTRGAGNQPQHF	TGTGCCAGCACCCGGGGGGCCGGCAATCAGCCCCAGCATTTT
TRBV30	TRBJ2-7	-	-	CAWRAPGNRVYEQYF	TGTGCCTGGAGAGCCCCCGGGAACAGAGTCTACGAGCAGTACTTC
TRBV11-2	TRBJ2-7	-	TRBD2	CASSLERAGVAHEQYF	TGTGCCAGCAGCTTAGAGAGAGCGGGAGTAGCCCACGAGCAGTACTTC
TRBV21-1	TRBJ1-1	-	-	CASSKASGGKGWTEAFF	TGTGCCAGCAGCAAGGCCTCGGGGGGGAAAGGTTGGACTGAAGCTTTCTTT
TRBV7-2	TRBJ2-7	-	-	CASTMDYTREQYF	TGTGCCAGCACCATGGACTATACGAGAGAGCAGTACTTC
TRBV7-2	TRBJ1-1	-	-	CASSSGGWTEAFF	TGTGCCAGCAGCTCCGGGGGTTGGACTGAAGCTTTCTTT
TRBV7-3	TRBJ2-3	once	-	CASSSLSPDTQYF	TGTGCCAGCAGCTCCCTTAGTCCAGATACGCAGTATTTT
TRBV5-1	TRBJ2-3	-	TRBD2	CASSFRSRGGGTDTQYF	TGCGCCAGCAGCTTTCGGTCGCGGGGGGGCGGAACAGATACGCAGTATTTT
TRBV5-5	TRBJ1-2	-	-	CASAPSRDLTHGYTF	TGTGCCAGCGCCCCTAGTAGGGACTTGACCCATGGCTACACCTTC
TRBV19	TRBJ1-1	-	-	CASSRQANTEAFF	TGTGCCAGTAGTCGACAGGCGAACACTGAAGCTTTCTTT